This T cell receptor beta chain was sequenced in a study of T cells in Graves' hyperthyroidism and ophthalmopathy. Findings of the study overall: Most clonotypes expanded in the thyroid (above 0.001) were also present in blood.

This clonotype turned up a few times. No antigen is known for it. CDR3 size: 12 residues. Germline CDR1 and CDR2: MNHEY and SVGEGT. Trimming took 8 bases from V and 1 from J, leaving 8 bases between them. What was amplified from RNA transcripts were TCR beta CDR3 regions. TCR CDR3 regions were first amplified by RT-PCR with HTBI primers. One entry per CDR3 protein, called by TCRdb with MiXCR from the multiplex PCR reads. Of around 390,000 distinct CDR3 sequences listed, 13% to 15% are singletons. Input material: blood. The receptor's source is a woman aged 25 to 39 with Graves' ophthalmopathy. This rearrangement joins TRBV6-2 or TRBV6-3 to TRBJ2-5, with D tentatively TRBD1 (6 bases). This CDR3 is CASYRVQETQYF. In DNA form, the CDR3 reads TGTGCCAGCTACAGGGTCCAAGAGACCCAGTACTTC.